The 26 T cell receptor beta chains presented below share a single source sample, sequenced in a study of T cells expressing NK-cell markers. TCRdb re-analyzed the 5' RACE reads; it lists each CDR3 protein once, without DNA. Listed are 350,000 to 400,000 distinct CDR3 sequences; around 10% falls within the top ten. The specimen sequenced was blood T cells: a sorted CD56 or NKG2C T cell subset, CD4+ or CD8+ T cells, or bulk PBMC T cells (not recorded which). These receptors came from a woman in her fifties or sixties in good health.

The rearrangement links TRBV25-1 to TRBJ2-5. The CDR3 spans 12 residues. The V gene's germline CDR1 is MGHDK and CDR2 SYGVNS. The CDR3 here is CASHSLQETQYF.

The CDR3 loop reads CASSLVPGGEKLFF. J is TRBJ1-4 and V is TRBV11-3; TCRdb picks TRBD1, but there is no DNA to check that call. Germline assignment: CDR1 SGHNT and CDR2 YENEEA. This CDR3 region has 14 residues.

The chain carries TRBV3-1 and TRBJ2-3; TCRdb returns TRBD1, unconfirmable since there is no DNA. The CDR3 spans 13 residues. In germline, CDR1 is LGHDT, CDR2 YNNKEL (reference sequence). CDR3: CASSQPGTFRQYF.

The V gene is TRBV27, the J gene TRBJ1-2; the TCRdb D gene call, TRBD1, has no DNA to confirm it. Germline V gene lookup returns CDR1 MNHEY and CDR2 SMNVEV (reference sequence). The CDR3 has 15 residues. This CDR3 reads CASSLGTGGAYGYTF.

The V and J genes are TRBV4-2 and TRBJ2-3; there is no DNA to check the TCRdb D call of TRBD1. This CDR3 comprises 15 residues. Per the germline V gene, CDR1 is LGHNA and CDR2 is YNFKEQ. CDR3 in amino acids: CASSRERKGADTQYF.

The chain recombines TRBV5-1 with TRBJ2-3; TCRdb proposes TRBD1, but this gene call is untestable without DNA. From germline, CDR1 is SGHRS and CDR2 YFSETQ. This CDR3 has 15 residues. The CDR3 loop is CASSLGGGGTDTQYF.

CDR3 loop: CASSFRLAGDPTAYEQYF. This chain links TRBV12-3 or TRBV12-4 with TRBJ2-7; the TRBD2 assignment by TCRdb is unverifiable without DNA. This CDR3 contains 18 residues.

The chain combines TRBV20-1 with TRBJ2-1; the TCRdb call, TRBD2, lacks DNA for checking. This CDR3 is built from 16 residues. Germline values: CDR1 DFQATT, CDR2 SNEGSKA (reference sequence). The CDR3 loop is CSAKIPGLAGLYEQFF.

This rearrangement joins TRBV19 to TRBJ2-4; TCRdb calls TRBD1, which cannot be checked without DNA. This CDR3 contains 14 residues. The germline V gene has CDR1 LNHDA and CDR2 SQIVND (reference sequence). The CDR3 reads CASTGPLIQNIQYF.

The chain carries TRBV20-1 and TRBJ2-3; the D call of TRBD1 rests on TCRdb alone, since no DNA is present to check it. The CDR3 length is 16 residues. Germline V gives CDR1 DFQATT, CDR2 SNEGSKA (reference sequence). The CDR3: CSAIGTGMFGTDTQYF.

This chain joins TRBV6-5 and TRBJ2-1; the TRBD2 assignment by TCRdb is unverifiable without DNA. In germline, CDR1 is MNHEY, CDR2 SVGAGI. This CDR3 has 14 amino acids. Here the CDR3 reads CASSYSGLEGEQFF.

The V call is TRBV13, the J call TRBJ2-1; TCRdb gives TRBD2 as the D gene, but with no DNA this cannot be confirmed. The germline V gene has CDR1 PRHDT and CDR2 FYEKMQ (reference sequence). The CDR3 extends over 18 amino acids. CDR3 region: CASSSSGLAEGPYNEQFF.

V gene TRBV5-1 combines with J gene TRBJ1-1. Germline loops: CDR1 SGHRS, CDR2 YFSETQ. The length of the CDR3 is 19 residues. CDR3 in amino acids: CASSLTGSTLSGMNTEAFF.

The chain joins TRBV10-3 to TRBJ2-5; checking the TCRdb D call of TRBD1 is not possible without DNA. This CDR3 region has 14 residues. The germline CDR1 and CDR2 sequences are ENHRY and SYGVKD. CDR3 sequence reads: CAIMPGQGKETQYF.

The chain couples TRBV29-1 to TRBJ2-1; absent DNA, TCRdb's TRBD2 call cannot be checked. The CDR3 has 16 residues. The germline CDR1 and CDR2 sequences are SQVTM and ANQGSEA. CDR3: CSVGQIAGSSYNEQFF.

V gene TRBV27 combines with J gene TRBJ2-7; the TCRdb call, TRBD2, lacks DNA for checking. CDR3 length: 15 residues. CDR1 and CDR2 from the germline V gene are MNHEY and SMNVEV (reference sequence). CDR3 region: CASSFSGRVSYEQYF.

The gene calls are TRBV11-2 and TRBJ2-1; the D gene TCRdb calls, TRBD2, cannot be checked with no DNA. Germline-derived CDR1 and CDR2 are SGHAT and FQNNGV. CDR3 length: 17 amino acids. CDR3 loop: CASSQRLAGVTGNEQFF.

The chain has TRBV14 and TRBJ2-1; no DNA is available, so the TRBD1 call from TCRdb remains unchecked. The length of the CDR3 is 16 residues. Germline V lookup: CDR1 SGHDN, CDR2 FVKESK. The CDR3 here is CASSLRQGGTYNEQFF. The full variable domain, in which reference TRBV14 and TRBJ2-1 provide the parts outside the CDR3, is EAGVTQFPSHSVIEKGQTVTLRCDPISGHDNLYWYRRVMGKEIKFLLHFVKESKQDESGMPNNRFLAERTGGTYSTLKVQPAELEDSGVYFCASSLRQGGTYNEQFFGPGTRLTVL.

The chain recombines TRBV20-1 with TRBJ2-3; TCRdb gives TRBD2 as the D gene, but with no DNA this cannot be confirmed. CDR3 length equals 17 residues. In germline, CDR1 is DFQATT, CDR2 SNEGSKA (reference sequence). The CDR3 loop is CSARDITSGRARDTQYF.

The genes are TRBV12-5 and TRBJ2-1; the TRBD1 assignment by TCRdb is unverifiable without DNA. Germline V lookup: CDR1 LGHNT, CDR2 FRNRAP. The CDR3 contains 14 residues. The CDR3 spells CASGLRGGFDEQFF.

V and J are TRBV20-1 and TRBJ2-5; TCRdb gives TRBD1 as the D gene, but with no DNA this cannot be confirmed. Germline V gene data show CDR1 as DFQATT and CDR2 as SNEGSKA (reference sequence). This CDR3 comprises 13 residues. Here the CDR3 reads CSATGGAQETQYF.

V and J are TRBV6-5 and TRBJ2-1; TCRdb's D gene call, TRBD2, goes unchecked for lack of DNA. Germline CDR1 MNHEY, CDR2 SVGAGI. This CDR3 is built from 15 residues. The CDR3 loop reads CASNGGAGRFNEQFF.

This chain uses TRBV27 with TRBJ1-4; TCRdb's D gene call, TRBD1, goes unchecked for lack of DNA. The length of the CDR3 is 16 residues. In germline, CDR1 is MNHEY, CDR2 SMNVEV (reference sequence). CDR3 amino acids: CASSLSAGTGNEKLFF.

V is TRBV3-1 and J is TRBJ2-1. Per the germline V gene, CDR1 is LGHDT and CDR2 is YNNKEL (reference sequence). This CDR3 comprises 14 residues. CDR3 sequence: CASSNKPYYNEQFF.

The chain carries TRBV9 and TRBJ2-1; TCRdb's D call of TRBD1 is untestable without DNA. The CDR3 spans 16 residues. Germline CDR1 and CDR2: SGDLS and YYNGEE. The chain's CDR3 is CASSSRVFGTYNEQFF.

The genes are TRBV5-1 and TRBJ2-1; TCRdb names TRBD1, which stays unverified in the absence of DNA. The CDR3 has 15 amino acids. Per germline, CDR1 SGHRS and CDR2 YFSETQ. CDR3 in amino acids: CASSLDGPHSNEQFF.